The present T cell receptor beta chain was sequenced within a study of siplizumab effects on memory and regulatory T cells. This CDR3 contains 13 residues. Trimming removed 4 bases from V and 8 bases from J, with 11 bases in between. Germline-derived CDR1 and CDR2 are SGHDN and FVKESK. The repertoire was sequenced with immunoSEQ multiplex PCR; TCRdb's copy has only in-frame clones and lacks some. The table has some 64,000 clones, less than 80% seen once. With regard to this clone: The antigen is not known.

Overall study findings and caveats: A minor share of alloreactive clones matched unstimulated subsets.

The rearrangement links TRBV14 to TRBJ1-4; D ambiguous. The sequenced material came from memory CD4+ T cells sorted from blood. The receptor comes from a human donor in good health. In DNA form, the CDR3 reads TGTGCCAGCAGCCCCCTTCCTGGGGAAAAACTGTTTTTT. Translation: CASSPLPGEKLFF.